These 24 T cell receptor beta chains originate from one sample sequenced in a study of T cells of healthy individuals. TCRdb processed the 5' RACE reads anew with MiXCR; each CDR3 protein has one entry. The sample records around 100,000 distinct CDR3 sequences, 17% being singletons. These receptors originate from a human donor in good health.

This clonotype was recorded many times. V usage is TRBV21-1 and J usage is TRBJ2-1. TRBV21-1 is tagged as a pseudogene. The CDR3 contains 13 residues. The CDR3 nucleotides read TGTGCCAGCAGCAAAGCGGCACAGAGTGAGCAGTTCTTC. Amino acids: CASSKAAQSEQFF.

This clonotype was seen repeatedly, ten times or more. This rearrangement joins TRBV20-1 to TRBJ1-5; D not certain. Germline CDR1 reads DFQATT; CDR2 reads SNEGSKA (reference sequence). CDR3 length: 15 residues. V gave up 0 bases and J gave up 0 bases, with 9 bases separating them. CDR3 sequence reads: CSARDRAISNQPQHF. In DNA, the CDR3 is TGCAGTGCTAGAGATCGGGCCATTAGCAATCAGCCCCAGCATTTT.

CDR3 bases: TGTGCCAGCAGCTCCTACCCCAGGGGGCGAAGTGAAAAACTGTTTTTT. Residues: CASSSYPRGRSEKLFF. V and J are TRBV7-6 and TRBJ1-4; the match to TRBD1 covers 8 bases. This CDR3 is built from 16 residues. Trimming cost V 4 bases and J 7 bases; bases outside gene matches: 11. Germline assignment: CDR1 SGHVS and CDR2 FNYEAQ.

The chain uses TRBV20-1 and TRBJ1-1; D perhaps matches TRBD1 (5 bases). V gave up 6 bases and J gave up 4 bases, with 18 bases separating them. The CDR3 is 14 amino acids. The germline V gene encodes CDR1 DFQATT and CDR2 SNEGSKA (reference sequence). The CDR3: CSAQGGRVGTEAFF. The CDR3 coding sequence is TGCAGTGCGCAGGGAGGGCGAGTAGGCACTGAAGCTTTCTTT.

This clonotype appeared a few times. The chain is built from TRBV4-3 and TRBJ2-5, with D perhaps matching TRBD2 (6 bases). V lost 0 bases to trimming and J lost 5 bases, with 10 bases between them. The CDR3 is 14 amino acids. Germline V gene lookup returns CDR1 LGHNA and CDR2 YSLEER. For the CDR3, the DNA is TGCGCCAGCAGCCAAGAGGACGGGGGTGAGACCCAGTACTTC. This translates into CASSQEDGGETQYF.

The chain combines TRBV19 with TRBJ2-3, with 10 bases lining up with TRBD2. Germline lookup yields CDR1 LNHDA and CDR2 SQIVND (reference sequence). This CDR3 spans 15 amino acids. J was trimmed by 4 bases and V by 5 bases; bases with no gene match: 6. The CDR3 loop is CASSATGTSADTQYF. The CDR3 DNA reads TGTGCCAGTAGTGCCACCGGGACTAGCGCAGATACGCAGTATTTT.

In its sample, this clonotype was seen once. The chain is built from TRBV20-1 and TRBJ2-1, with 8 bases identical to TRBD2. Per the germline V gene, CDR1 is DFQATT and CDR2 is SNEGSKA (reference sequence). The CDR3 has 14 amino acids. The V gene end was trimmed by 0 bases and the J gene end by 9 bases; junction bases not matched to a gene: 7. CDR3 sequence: CSARDGREHGEQFF. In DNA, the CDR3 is TGCAGTGCTAGAGACGGGAGGGAGCATGGTGAGCAGTTCTTC.

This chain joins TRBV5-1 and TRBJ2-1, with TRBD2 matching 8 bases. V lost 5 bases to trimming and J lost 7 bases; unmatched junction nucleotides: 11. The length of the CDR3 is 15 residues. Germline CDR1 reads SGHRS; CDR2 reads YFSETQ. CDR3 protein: CASSLRAGARNEQFF. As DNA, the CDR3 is TGCGCCAGCAGTCTTAGAGCGGGAGCTAGGAATGAGCAGTTCTTC.

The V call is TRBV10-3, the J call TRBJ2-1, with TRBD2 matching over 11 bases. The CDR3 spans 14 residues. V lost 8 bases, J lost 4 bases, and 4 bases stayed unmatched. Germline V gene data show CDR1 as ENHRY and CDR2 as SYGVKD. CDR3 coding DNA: TGTGCCATCGCTAGCGGGGGGAAGTACAATGAGCAGTTCTTC. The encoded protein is CAIASGGKYNEQFF.

CDR3 bases: TGTGCCAGCAACCAGGGAGGGTTCAATCAGCCCCAGCATTTT. This sequence encodes CASNQGGFNQPQHF. This chain uses TRBV6-6 with TRBJ1-5; possible D gene TRBD1, 5 bases. CDR1 is MNHNY and CDR2 is SVGAGI in the germline V gene (reference sequence). Between the trimmed V and J ends, which lost 7 bases and 3 bases, there was a span of 13 bases. The CDR3 length is 14 residues.

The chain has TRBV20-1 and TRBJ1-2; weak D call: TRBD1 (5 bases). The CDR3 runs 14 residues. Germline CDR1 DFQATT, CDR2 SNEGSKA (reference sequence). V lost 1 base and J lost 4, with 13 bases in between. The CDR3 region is CSARGGTLVYGYTF. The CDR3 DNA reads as TGCAGTGCTAGAGGTGGGACGTTAGTCTATGGCTACACCTTC.

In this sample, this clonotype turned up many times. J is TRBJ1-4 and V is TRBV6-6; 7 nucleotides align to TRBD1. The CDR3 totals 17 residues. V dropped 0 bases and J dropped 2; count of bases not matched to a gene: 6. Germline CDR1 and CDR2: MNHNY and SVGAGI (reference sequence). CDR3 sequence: CASSYSGQLETNEKLFF. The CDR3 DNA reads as TGTGCCAGCAGTTACTCGGGACAGCTCGAGACTAATGAAAAACTGTTTTTT.

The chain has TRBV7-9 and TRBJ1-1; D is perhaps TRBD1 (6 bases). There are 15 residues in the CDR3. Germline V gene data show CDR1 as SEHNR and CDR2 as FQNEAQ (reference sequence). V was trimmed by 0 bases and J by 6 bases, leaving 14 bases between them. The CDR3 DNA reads TGTGCCAGCAGCTTAGCACCAGGGGATGGTCCTGAAGCTTTCTTT. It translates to CASSLAPGDGPEAFF.

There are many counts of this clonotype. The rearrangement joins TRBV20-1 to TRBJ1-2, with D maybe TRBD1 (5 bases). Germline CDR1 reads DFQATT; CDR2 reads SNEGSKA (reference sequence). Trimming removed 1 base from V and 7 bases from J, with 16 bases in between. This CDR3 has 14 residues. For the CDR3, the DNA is TGCAGTGCTAGAGTCGGGGGGGGAAATCGTGGCTACACCTTC. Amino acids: CSARVGGGNRGYTF.

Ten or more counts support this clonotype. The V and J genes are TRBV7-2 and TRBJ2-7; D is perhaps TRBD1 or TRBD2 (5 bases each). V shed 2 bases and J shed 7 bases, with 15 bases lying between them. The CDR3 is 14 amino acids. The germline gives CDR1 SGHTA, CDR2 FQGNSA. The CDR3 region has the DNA TGTGCCAGCAGCTTAAGGGGAGCGGTTGGGGAGCAGTACTTC. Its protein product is CASSLRGAVGEQYF.

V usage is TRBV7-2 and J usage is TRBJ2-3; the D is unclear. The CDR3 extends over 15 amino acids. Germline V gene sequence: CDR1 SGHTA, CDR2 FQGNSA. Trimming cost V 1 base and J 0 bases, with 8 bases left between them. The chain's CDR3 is CASSLDSESTDTQYF. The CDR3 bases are TGTGCCAGCAGCTTAGATTCGGAAAGCACAGATACGCAGTATTTT. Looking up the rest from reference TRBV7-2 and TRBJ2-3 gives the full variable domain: GAGVSQSPSNKVTEKGKDVELRCDPISGHTALYWYRQSLGQGLEFLIYFQGNSAPDKSGLPSDRFSAERTGGSVSTLTIQRTQQEDSAVYLCASSLDSESTDTQYFGPGTRLTVL.

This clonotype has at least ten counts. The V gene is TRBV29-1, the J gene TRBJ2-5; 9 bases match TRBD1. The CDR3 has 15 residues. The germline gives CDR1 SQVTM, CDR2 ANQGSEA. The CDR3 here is CVTTGDRAYQETQYF. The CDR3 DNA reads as TGCGTAACGACGGGGGACAGGGCTTACCAAGAGACCCAGTACTTC.

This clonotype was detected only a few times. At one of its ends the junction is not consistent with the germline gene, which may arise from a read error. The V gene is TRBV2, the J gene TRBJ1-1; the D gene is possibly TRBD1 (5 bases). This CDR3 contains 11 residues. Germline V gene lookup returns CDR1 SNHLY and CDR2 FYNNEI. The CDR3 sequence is CASSEGPEGFF. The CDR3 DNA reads TGTGCCAGCAGTGAGGGACCCGAAGGTTTCTTT.

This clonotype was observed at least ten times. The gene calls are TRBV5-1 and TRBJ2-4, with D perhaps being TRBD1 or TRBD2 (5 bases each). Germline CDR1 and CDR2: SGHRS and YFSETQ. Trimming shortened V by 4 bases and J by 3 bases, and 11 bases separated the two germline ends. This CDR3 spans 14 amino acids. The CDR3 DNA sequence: TGCGCCAGCAGCCCGAGGGGCAGCAAAAACATTCAGTACTTC. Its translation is CASSPRGSKNIQYF.

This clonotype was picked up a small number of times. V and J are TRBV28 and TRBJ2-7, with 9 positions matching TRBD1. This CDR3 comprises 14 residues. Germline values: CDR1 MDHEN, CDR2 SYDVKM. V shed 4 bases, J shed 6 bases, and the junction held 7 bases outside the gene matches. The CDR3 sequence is CASSSSGQGTEQYF. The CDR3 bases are TGTGCCAGCAGTTCCTCGGGACAGGGTACCGAGCAGTACTTC.

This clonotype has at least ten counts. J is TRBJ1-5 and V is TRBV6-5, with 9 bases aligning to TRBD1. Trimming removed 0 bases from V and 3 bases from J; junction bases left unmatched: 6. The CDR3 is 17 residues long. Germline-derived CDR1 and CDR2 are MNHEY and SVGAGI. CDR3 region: CASSYSAQGASNQPQHF. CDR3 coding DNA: TGTGCCAGCAGTTACTCAGCACAGGGGGCTTCCAATCAGCCCCAGCATTTT.

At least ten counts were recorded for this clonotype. The chain's CDR3 is CASSQGVQGGANVLTF. For the CDR3, the DNA is TGCGCCAGCAGCCAAGGGGTTCAGGGTGGGGCCAACGTCCTGACTTTC. The chain links TRBV4-3 to TRBJ2-6, with D possibly being TRBD1 (5 bases). Trimming pared 1 base from V and 3 bases from J, leaving 10 bases between. Germline V lookup: CDR1 LGHNA, CDR2 YSLEER. There are 16 residues in the CDR3.

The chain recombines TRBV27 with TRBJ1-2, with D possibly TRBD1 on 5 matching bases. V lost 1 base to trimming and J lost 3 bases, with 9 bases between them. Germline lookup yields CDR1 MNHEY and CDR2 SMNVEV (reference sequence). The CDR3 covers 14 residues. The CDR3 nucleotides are TGTGCCAGCAGTTTATATGGGGCAGACTATGGCTACACCTTC. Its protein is CASSLYGADYGYTF.

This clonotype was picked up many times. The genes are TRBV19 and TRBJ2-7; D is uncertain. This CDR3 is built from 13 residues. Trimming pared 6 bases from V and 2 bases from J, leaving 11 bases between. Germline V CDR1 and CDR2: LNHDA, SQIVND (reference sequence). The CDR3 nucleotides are TGTGCCAGTAGCCGAGGCTCTCCCTACGAGCAGTACTTC. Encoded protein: CASSRGSPYEQYF. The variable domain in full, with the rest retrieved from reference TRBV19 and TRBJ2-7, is DGGITQSPKYLFRKEGQNVTLSCEQNLNHDAMYWYRQDPGQGLRLIYYSQIVNDFQKGDIAEGYSVSREKKESFPLTVTSAQKNPTAFYLCASSRGSPYEQYFGPGTRLTVT.